This T cell receptor beta chain was retrieved from a study of monozygotic twins with inflammatory bowel disease. Whole-study results and caveats: Diversity of TCRbeta measured by inverse Simpson was lower in IBD patients than in healthy co-twins. In patient repertoires, differing immunosuppressive treatments may have added some variability.

This CDR3 region has 15 residues. CDR1 is SGDLS and CDR2 is YYNGEE in the germline V gene. Every donor provided one blood sample measuring less than 3 ml. Comments on this clonotype: Its antigen is not known.

UMIs containing a 6-nucleotide sample barcode were added via template switching. Using the 5' RACE reads, TCRdb records one entry per CDR3 protein without DNA. Recorded for this sample: 330,000 or so distinct CDR3 sequences. The V gene is TRBV9, the J gene TRBJ2-5; as DNA is missing, the TRBD2 call by TCRdb cannot be tested. The source is a human donor with ulcerative colitis or Crohn's disease, or a healthy co-twin of an affected twin (not recorded which). Sequencing was carried out using blood. This CDR3 is CASSTEGLAQETQYF.